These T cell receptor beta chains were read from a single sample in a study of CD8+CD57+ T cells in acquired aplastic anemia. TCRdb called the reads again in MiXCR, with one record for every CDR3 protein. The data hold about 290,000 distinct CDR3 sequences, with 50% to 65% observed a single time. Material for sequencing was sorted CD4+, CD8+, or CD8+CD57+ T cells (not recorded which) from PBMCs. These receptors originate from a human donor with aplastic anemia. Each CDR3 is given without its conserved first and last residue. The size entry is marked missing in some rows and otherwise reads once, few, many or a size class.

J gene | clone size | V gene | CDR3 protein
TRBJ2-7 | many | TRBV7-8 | ASSLGDRGGEQY
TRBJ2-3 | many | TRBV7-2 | ASSLWTSGTDTQY
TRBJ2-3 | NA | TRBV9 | ASSERTGGGTGTDTQY
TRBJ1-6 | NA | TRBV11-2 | ASSPDRTSGYNSPLH
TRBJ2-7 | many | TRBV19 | ASSADREVSYEQY
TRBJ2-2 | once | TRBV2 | ASSHRDRGYTGELF
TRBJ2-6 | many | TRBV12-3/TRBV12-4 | ASSPTGGLSGANVLT
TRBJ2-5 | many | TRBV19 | ASSIGGETQY
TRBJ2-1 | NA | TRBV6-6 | ASMVREGNEQF
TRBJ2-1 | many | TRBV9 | ASSVGRGRNEQF
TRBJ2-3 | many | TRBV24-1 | ATSQSGQGIDTQY
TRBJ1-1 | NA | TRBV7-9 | ASSVGGLGTEAF
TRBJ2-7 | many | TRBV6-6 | ASRLTSGGRDEQY
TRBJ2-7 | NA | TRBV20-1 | SAHYPPEQY
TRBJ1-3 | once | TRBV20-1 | SASGDSSGNTIY
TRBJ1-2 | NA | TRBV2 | ASRTELANYGYT
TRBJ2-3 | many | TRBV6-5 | ASKTSGGAGTDTQY
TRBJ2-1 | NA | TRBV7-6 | ASSLGLAGAEQF
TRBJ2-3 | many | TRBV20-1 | SASPAGTDTQY
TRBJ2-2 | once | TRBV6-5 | ASSERVGDSSGELF
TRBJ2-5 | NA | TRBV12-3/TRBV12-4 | ASSMGQGAGETQY
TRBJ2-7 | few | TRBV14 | ASRRTRDTTYEQY
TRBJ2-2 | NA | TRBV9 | TSSVRPGTRTGELF
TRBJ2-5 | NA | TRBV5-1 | ASSFTGRETQY
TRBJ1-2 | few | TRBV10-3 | AISEPRAEAMRYT
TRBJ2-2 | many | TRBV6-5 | ASSRLANTGELF
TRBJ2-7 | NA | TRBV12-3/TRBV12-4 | ASSLSRSTYEQY
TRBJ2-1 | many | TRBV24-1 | ATRSSYNEQF
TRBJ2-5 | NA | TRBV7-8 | ASSLVGTSGKETQY
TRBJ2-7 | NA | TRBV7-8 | ASSPSTSYEQY
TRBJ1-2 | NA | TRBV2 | ASPTSPNYGYT
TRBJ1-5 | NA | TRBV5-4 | ASSLFPGQGNQPQH
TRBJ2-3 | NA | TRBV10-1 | ASSDGQITDTQY
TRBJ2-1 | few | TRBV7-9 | ASSVGRSSYNEQF
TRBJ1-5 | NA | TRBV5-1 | ASSLAGRQPQH
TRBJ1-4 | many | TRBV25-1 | ASSDIRPLTNEKLF
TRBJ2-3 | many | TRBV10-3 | ATLWDRAADTQY
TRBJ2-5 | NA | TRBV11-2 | ASSRGRGPQETQY
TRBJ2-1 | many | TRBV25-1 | ASSGVVGTGDYNEQF
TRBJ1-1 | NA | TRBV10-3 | AIRGDGWDEAF
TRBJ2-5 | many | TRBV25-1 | ASSAETGPQETQY
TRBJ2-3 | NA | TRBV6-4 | ASARWATDTQY
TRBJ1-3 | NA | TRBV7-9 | ASSLGGPRGNTIY
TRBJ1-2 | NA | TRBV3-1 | ASSQERRTNYGYT
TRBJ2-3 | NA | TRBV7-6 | ASSSRTGTDTQY
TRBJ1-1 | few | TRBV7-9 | ASSSRDTEAF
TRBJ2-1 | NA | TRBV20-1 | SARDPGTSPYNEQF
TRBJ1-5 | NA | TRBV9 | ASSVDGISNQPQH
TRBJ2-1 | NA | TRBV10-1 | ASSAGGPPRDEQF